What follows is one T cell receptor (beta chain) and its context. The antigen is unknown. CDR3 length: 13 residues. Per the germline V gene, CDR1 is SGDLS and CDR2 is YYNGEE. Between the trimmed V and J ends, which lost 1 base and 8 bases, there was a span of 9 bases. The sample originates from a study of PD-1 blockade in classical Hodgkin lymphoma. About the study: Patients were treated with nivolumab at 3 mg/kg, and this was given intravenously every 2 weeks.

Relapse after autologous stem cell transplantation occurred in every patient, and brentuximab vedotin exposure varied. Using immunoSEQ multiplex PCR, the repertoire was profiled, and TCRdb retains in-frame clones only, with some absent. Of about 40,000 clones listed, about two thirds are singletons. Overall study results and limits: Relapsed/refractory patients reportedly had lower baseline diversity than newly diagnosed patients.

The receptor was isolated from a human donor with classical Hodgkin lymphoma. The chain uses TRBV9 and TRBJ1-4; no definite D call. The sequenced sample was peripheral blood mononuclear cells (PBMCs), obtained at baseline. The CDR3 reads CASSVRVGEKLFF. DNA of the CDR3: TGTGCCAGCAGCGTAAGGGTAGGAGAAAAACTGTTTTTT.